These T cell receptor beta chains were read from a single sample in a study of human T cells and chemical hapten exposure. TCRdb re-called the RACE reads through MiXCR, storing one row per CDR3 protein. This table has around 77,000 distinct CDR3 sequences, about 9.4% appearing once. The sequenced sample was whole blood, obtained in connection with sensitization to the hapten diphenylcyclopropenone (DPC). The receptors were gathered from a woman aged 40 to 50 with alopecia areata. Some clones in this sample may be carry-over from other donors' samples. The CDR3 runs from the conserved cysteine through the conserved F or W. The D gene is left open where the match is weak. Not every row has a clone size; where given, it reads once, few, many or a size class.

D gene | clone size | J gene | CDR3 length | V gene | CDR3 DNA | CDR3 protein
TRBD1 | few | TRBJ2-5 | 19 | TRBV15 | TGTGCCACCAGCAGGCTCCCGGGGGACAGGGCCCGGGGAAGAGGGACCCAGTACTTC | CATSRLPGDRARGRGTQYF
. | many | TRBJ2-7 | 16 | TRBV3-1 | TGTGCCAGCAGCCCTAAGTTACGGGGGCTTTCCTACGAGCAGTACTTC | CASSPKLRGLSYEQYF
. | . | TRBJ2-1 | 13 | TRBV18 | TGTGCCAGCTCACCACGGGAATACAATGAGCAGTTCTTC | CASSPREYNEQFF
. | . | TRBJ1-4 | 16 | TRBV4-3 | TGCGCCAGCAGCCAAGGGTGGCAATCAACTAATGAAAAACTGTTTTTT | CASSQGWQSTNEKLFF
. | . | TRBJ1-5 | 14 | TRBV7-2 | TGTGCCAGCAGCTTACGCGGGGGAGAGCAGCCCCAGCATTTT | CASSLRGGEQPQHF
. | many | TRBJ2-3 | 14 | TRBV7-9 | TGTGCCAGCAGCCGTATCGGGGACACAGATACGCAGTATTTT | CASSRIGDTDTQYF
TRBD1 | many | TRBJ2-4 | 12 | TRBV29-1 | TGCAGCGTTGGAGACAGGGGAGACATTCAGTACTTC | CSVGDRGDIQYF
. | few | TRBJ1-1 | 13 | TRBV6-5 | TGTGCCAGCAGTTTAGGGACTTCGGCTGAAGCTTTCTTT | CASSLGTSAEAFF
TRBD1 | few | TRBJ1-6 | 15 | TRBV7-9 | TGTGCCAGCAGCTTGGGGACAGGGCATAATTCACCCCTCCACTTT | CASSLGTGHNSPLHF
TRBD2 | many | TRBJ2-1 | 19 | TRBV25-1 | TGTGCCAGCAGTGGAACGGGGGCTAGCGGGGAAAGCTCCTACAATGAGCAGTTCTTC | CASSGTGASGESSYNEQFF
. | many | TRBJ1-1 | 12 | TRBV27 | TGTGCCAGCAGTTCGTATTCCACTGAAGCTTTCTTT | CASSSYSTEAFF
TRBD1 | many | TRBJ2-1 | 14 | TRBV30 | TGTGCCTGGAACAGGGGCTCTAATTACAATGAGCAGTTCTTC | CAWNRGSNYNEQFF
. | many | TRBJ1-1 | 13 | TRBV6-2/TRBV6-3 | TGTGCCAGCAGTGGCCTGGCGAGCACTGAAGCTTTCTTT | CASSGLASTEAFF
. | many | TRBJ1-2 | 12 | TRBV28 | TGTGCCAGCACCCACGGGGACTATGGCTACACCTTC | CASTHGDYGYTF